This T cell receptor (beta chain) was sequenced for a study of T-cell reconstitution after alpha-beta-depleted transplantation in children. At least ten counts were recorded for this clonotype. The CDR3 is made up of 14 amino acids. The germline CDR1 and CDR2 sequences are DFQATT and SNEGSKA (reference sequence). The J segment lost 2 bases and the V segment lost 6 bases, leaving 6 bases of the junction unmatched. Unique molecular identifiers were incorporated into the prepared TCRbeta library. MiXCR, applied by TCRdb to the PCR reads, yields one record per CDR3 protein. Here the sample spans a few hundred thousand distinct CDR3 sequences, approximately 9.8% being singletons.

Sequenced material: PBMCs from the stem cell graft donor, taken from the stem cell graft. The source of this sequence is a human donor who donated a stem cell graft to a child with SCID. The chain uses TRBV20-1 and TRBJ2-7; 11 bases agree with TRBD2. The CDR3 reads CSADSGGAAYEQYF. In DNA, the CDR3 is TGCAGTGCGGATAGCGGGGGGGCCGCCTACGAGCAGTACTTC.